This passage covers 26 T cell receptor beta chains from one sample sequenced in a study of blood T cell repertoires in COVID-19. This table comes from immunoSEQ multiplex PCR, and its TCRdb copy is limited to in-frame clones, with some not included. The table has approximately 230,000 clones, about nine tenths seen once. The sequenced sample consisted of PBMCs or T cells enriched from blood (not recorded which). The receptors stem from a man aged 35 to 55 who had recovered from COVID-19.

This rearrangement joins TRBV3-1 (or the pseudogene TRBV3-2) to TRBJ2-7, with a tentative D call TRBD2 (6 bases). The CDR3 has 17 amino acids. Trimming removed 4 bases at V and 1 base at J, with 20 bases between. Germline V lookup: CDR1 LGHDT, CDR2 YNNKEL (reference sequence). CDR3 amino acids: CASSLTSSRHPSYEQYF. The DNA of the CDR3 is TGTGCCAGCAGCCTGACTAGTTCCAGACATCCTTCCTACGAGCAGTACTTC.

In regard to this clone: This sample includes further DNA sequences coding for the same CDR3. This rearrangement joins TRBV7-9 to TRBJ1-1; D may be TRBD1 (5 bases). Trimming took off 1 base at V and 5 bases at J, with 8 bases between the two ends. This CDR3 has 13 amino acids. Germline-derived CDR1 and CDR2 are SEHNR and FQNEAQ (reference sequence). Here the CDR3 DNA reads TGTGCCAGCAGCTTAGTAGGGGATACTGAAGCTTTCTTT. Translation gives CASSLVGDTEAFF.

The rearrangement uses TRBV28 and TRBJ2-7, with D possibly being TRBD2 (6 bases). V shed 5 bases and J shed 5 bases, with 19 bases lying between them. Per the germline V gene, CDR1 is MDHEN and CDR2 is SYDVKM. The CDR3 covers 15 residues. CDR3: CASSPLHAGSNEQYF. CDR3 coding DNA: TGTGCCAGCAGTCCGCTCCATGCGGGGAGCAACGAGCAGTACTTC.

The chain employs TRBV7-3 and TRBJ2-1; perhaps TRBD2 as D (6 bases). The ends were cut back, 1 base at V and 12 bases at J, with 13 bases in the middle. The CDR3 spans 13 residues. Per germline, CDR1 SGHTA and CDR2 FQGTGA. CDR3: CASSLMEGKGQFF. The CDR3 coding sequence is TGTGCCAGCAGCTTAATGGAGGGGAAAGGGCAGTTCTTC.

The V call is TRBV11-3, the J call TRBJ2-1; weak D call: TRBD2 (5 bases). V was shortened by 5 bases and J by 6 bases, with 14 bases between the two germline ends. CDR3 length: 14 residues. The germline V gene has CDR1 SGHNT and CDR2 YENEEA. The CDR3 bases are TGTGCCAGCAGCCGGGGTCACGGCCCCAATGAGCAGTTCTTC. Translating it yields CASSRGHGPNEQFF.

This clone was recorded only once. A read error may produce the germline difference seen at one junction end. This chain joins TRBV3-1 (or the pseudogene TRBV3-2) and TRBJ1-6; D gene uncertain. The V gene's germline CDR1 is LGHDT and CDR2 YNNKEL (reference sequence). The length of the CDR3 is 15 residues. This CDR3 reads CASSQLASHNSPLHF. The CDR3 bases are TGTGCCAGCAGCCAACTGGCCTCCCATAATTCACCCCTCCACTTT.

This chain connects TRBV7-3 to TRBJ1-1, with a tentative D call TRBD1 (6 bases). The CDR3 runs 15 residues. From germline, CDR1 is SGHTA and CDR2 FQGTGA. V shed 3 bases and J shed 6 bases, with 17 bases lying between them. The CDR3 spells CASSFSGVGPSEAFF. In nucleotides, the CDR3 is TGTGCCAGCAGCTTTTCAGGGGTCGGTCCGTCTGAAGCTTTCTTT.

V gene TRBV18 combines with J gene TRBJ2-3; 7 bases agree with TRBD1. The junction had 10 bases not matched to a gene; V was cut back by 3 bases and J by 4 bases. The CDR3 length is 16 residues. Germline CDR1 reads KGHSH; CDR2 reads LQKENI. The CDR3 region has the DNA TGTGCCAGCTCACCGGATGTCAGGGGGTCAGCAGATACGCAGTATTTT. It codes for CASSPDVRGSADTQYF.

The chain carries TRBV19 and TRBJ1-2; 8 bases map to TRBD1. This CDR3 has 14 residues. Germline values: CDR1 LNHDA, CDR2 SQIVND (reference sequence). V lost 5 bases to trimming and J lost 3 bases; unmatched junction nucleotides: 5. The CDR3 loop is CASSPAQGDYGYTF. CDR3 nucleotides: TGTGCCAGTAGTCCCGCACAGGGGGACTATGGCTACACCTTC.

The chain links TRBV18 to TRBJ1-2; no clear D gene. There are 14 residues in the CDR3. Germline V lookup: CDR1 KGHSH, CDR2 LQKENI. Trimming removed 3 bases from V and 2 bases from J, with 10 bases in between. CDR3 amino acids: CASSPPVSNYGYTF. CDR3 bases: TGTGCCAGCTCACCCCCAGTCTCGAACTATGGCTACACCTTC.

The gene calls are TRBV21-1 and TRBJ1-5; TRBD1 reflects the table's D call only, with no check against the DNA. TRBV21-1 is a pseudogene. The CDR3 is 20 residues long. The CDR3 DNA reads TGTGCCAGCAGCAAAGACCCGGGACAGGGAGTATTGTCGGACAATCAGCCCCAGCATTTT. Protein product: CASSKDPGQGVLSDNQPQHF.

The chain recombines TRBV13 with TRBJ1-2; 10 bases map to TRBD1. This CDR3 comprises 16 residues. V lost 1 base to trimming and J lost 3 bases; unmatched junction nucleotides: 5. CDR1 and CDR2 from the germline V gene are PRHDT and FYEKMQ (reference sequence). The CDR3 bases are TGTGCCAGCAGCTTAGTAGGGACAGGGGCCCACTATGGCTACACCTTC. Amino acid sequence: CASSLVGTGAHYGYTF.

The table lists this clone with a count of one. The chain links TRBV5-1 to TRBJ1-6, with no clear D. The CDR3 has 13 amino acids. CDR1 SGHRS and CDR2 YFSETQ come from the germline V gene. Trimming cost V 4 bases and J 4 bases, with 6 bases left between them. Written as DNA, the CDR3 is TGCGCCAGCAGCGCACAGTATAATTCACCCCTCCACTTT. Its protein product is CASSAQYNSPLHF.

This chain joins TRBV28 and TRBJ1-6; possibly TRBD1 for D (5 bases). Trimming removed 5 bases from V and 18 bases from J, with 20 bases in between. The CDR3 is 13 amino acids. The germline V gene encodes CDR1 MDHEN and CDR2 SYDVKM. CDR3 in DNA: TGTGCCAGCAGTCTACGAGGGGACTGGGACGGCCACTTT. Amino acids: CASSLRGDWDGHF.

The chain couples TRBV27 to TRBJ1-2; no clear D gene. The CDR3 extends over 18 amino acids. Per the germline V gene, CDR1 is MNHEY and CDR2 is SMNVEV (reference sequence). Trimming shortened V by 5 bases and J by 4 bases, and 26 bases separated the two germline ends. The CDR3 loop reads CASSPSVGRVNSGYGYTF. CDR3 coding DNA: TGTGCCAGCAGTCCCTCCGTTGGGAGAGTAAATTCTGGCTATGGCTACACCTTC.

The J gene is TRBJ1-2, the V gene TRBV6-1; maybe TRBD1 (6 bases). Trimming cost V 5 bases and J 4 bases, with 11 bases left between them. Per the germline V gene, CDR1 is MNHNS and CDR2 is SASEGT. The CDR3 is 13 residues long. The CDR3 protein is CASSNRDVYGYTF. The DNA of the CDR3 is TGTGCCAGCAGTAACAGGGACGTCTATGGCTACACCTTC.

The chain couples TRBV10-1 to TRBJ2-1, with 12 bases aligning to TRBD2. The CDR3 length is 19 residues. Per germline, CDR1 WNHNN and CDR2 SYGVQD (reference sequence). Trimming took 2 bases from V and 6 from J; bases not matched to a gene: 14. The CDR3 DNA follows: TGCGCCAGCAGTGAGCAGTTGGGCCCTCTAGCGGGGGGGGTCAATGAGCAGTTCTTC. As protein: CASSEQLGPLAGGVNEQFF.

This clone was counted only a few times. This sequence joins TRBV27 and TRBJ1-4, with 9 nucleotides matching TRBD1. The CDR3 covers 14 residues. CDR1 and CDR2 from the germline V gene are MNHEY and SMNVEV (reference sequence). J lost 6 bases, V lost 4 bases, and 3 bases had no gene match. The CDR3 spells CASSSTGGHEKLFF. The DNA for the CDR3 is TGTGCCAGCAGTTCGACAGGGGGTCATGAAAAACTGTTTTTT.

This sequence joins TRBV6-2 or TRBV6-3 and TRBJ2-1; the match to TRBD2 covers 7 bases. The CDR3 runs 15 residues. J was trimmed by 0 bases and V by 5 bases; bases with no gene match: 4. Germline CDR1 is MNHEY and CDR2 is SVGEGT. The DNA for the CDR3 is TGTGCCAGCAGTCGGCGGGGGAGCTCCTACAATGAGCAGTTCTTC. It translates to CASSRRGSSYNEQFF.

The chain recombines TRBV5-1 with TRBJ1-2; TRBD1 might be the D (5 bases). V was trimmed by 4 bases and J by 8 bases, leaving 27 bases between them. CDR3 size: 17 residues. The germline CDR1 and CDR2 sequences are SGHRS and YFSETQ. CDR3 protein: CASSLGPAGGRLDGYTF. Written as DNA, the CDR3 is TGCGCCAGCAGCCTCGGTCCGGCTGGGGGGAGACTAGACGGCTACACCTTC.

A few counts support this clone. CDR3 protein: CAAGEGGDYGYTF. CDR3 in DNA: TGTGCCGCCGGTGAGGGGGGGGACTATGGCTACACCTTC. The chain links TRBV30 to TRBJ1-2, with D possibly TRBD1 on 6 matching bases. The germline V gene has CDR1 GTSNPN and CDR2 SVGIG (reference sequence). V dropped 8 bases and J dropped 3 bases, with 16 bases sitting between them. This CDR3 has 13 residues.

V and J are TRBV9 and TRBJ1-2, with 11 positions matching TRBD1. Looked up from germline, CDR1 is SGDLS and CDR2 is YYNGEE. After removal of 1 base from V and 2 bases from J, the junction contained 4 bases not matched to a gene. The CDR3 loop spans 16 amino acids. CDR3 DNA sequence: TGTGCCAGCAGCGTACTTCGGACAGGGGGCAACTATGGCTACACCTTC. Its translation: CASSVLRTGGNYGYTF.

This clone is a singleton in its sample. The V gene is TRBV28, the J gene TRBJ1-5; D may be TRBD1 (6 bases). There are 15 residues in the CDR3. Trimming stripped 5 bases from V and 3 bases from J, with 14 bases between. Per germline, CDR1 MDHEN and CDR2 SYDVKM. The CDR3 spells CASSPPDRSNQPQHF. The CDR3 DNA reads TGTGCCAGCAGTCCCCCCGACAGGTCCAATCAGCCCCAGCATTTT.

CDR3 DNA: TGTGCCAGCAAGATACTAGCTTCGGAGACCCAGTACTTC. It yields the protein CASKILASETQYF. The chain joins TRBV6-5 to TRBJ2-5; a possible D gene is TRBD2 (6 bases). The CDR3 sequence is 13 residues long. Per germline, CDR1 MNHEY and CDR2 SVGAGI. The V gene lost 7 bases and the J gene lost 5 bases, with 14 bases spanning the gap.

This clone was seen many times. The rearrangement links TRBV5-1 to TRBJ1-2; the D gene is possibly TRBD1 (6 bases). This CDR3 has 17 amino acids. In germline, CDR1 is SGHRS, CDR2 YFSETQ. Between the trimmed V and J ends, which lost 3 bases and 0 bases, there was a span of 18 bases. The CDR3 DNA reads TGCGCCAGCAGCTCACGCGGGGGGCGAACCGCTAACTATGGCTACACCTTC. It specifies CASSSRGGRTANYGYTF. Supplemented by reference TRBV5-1 and TRBJ1-2, the full variable domain reads KAGVTQTPRYLIKTRGQQVTLSCSPISGHRSVSWYQQTPGQGLQFLFEYFSETQRNKGNFPGRFSGRQFSNSRSEMNVSTLELGDSALYLCASSSRGGRTANYGYTFGSGTRLTVV.

The chain links TRBV5-1 to TRBJ2-7; 8 bases align to TRBD1. After removal of 3 bases from V and 4 bases from J, the junction contained 9 bases not matched to a gene. This CDR3 region has 15 residues. Germline V gene lookup returns CDR1 SGHRS and CDR2 YFSETQ. The CDR3 spells CASSSTPGGAYEQYF. Here the CDR3 DNA reads TGCGCCAGCAGCTCAACCCCAGGGGGCGCATACGAGCAGTACTTC.